This T cell receptor (beta chain) was identified in a study of cytomegalovirus exposure and HLA in healthy donors. General study findings and limits: Indistinguishable V segments such as TRBV6-2 and TRBV6-3 were excluded.

A single count supports this clone. Its antigen remains unknown. Looked up from germline, CDR1 is SGHTS and CDR2 is YDEGEE. The CDR3 is 14 residues long. Trimming took off 0 bases at V and 4 bases at J, with 11 bases between the two ends. PCR employed 60 Vbeta and 13 Jbeta primers. Repertoires were generated with immunoSEQ multiplex PCR, while TCRdb's copy carries only in-frame clones and drops some. The table records 50,000 or so clones, around three fifths of them present only once. This receptor was identified in a human donor in good health. This chain uses TRBV5-8 with TRBJ2-7; D may be TRBD1 (5 bases). The sample consisted of PBMCs. CDR3 loop: CASSLEGRSYEQYF. Written as DNA, the CDR3 is TGTGCCAGCAGCTTGGAGGGGCGTTCATACGAGCAGTACTTC.